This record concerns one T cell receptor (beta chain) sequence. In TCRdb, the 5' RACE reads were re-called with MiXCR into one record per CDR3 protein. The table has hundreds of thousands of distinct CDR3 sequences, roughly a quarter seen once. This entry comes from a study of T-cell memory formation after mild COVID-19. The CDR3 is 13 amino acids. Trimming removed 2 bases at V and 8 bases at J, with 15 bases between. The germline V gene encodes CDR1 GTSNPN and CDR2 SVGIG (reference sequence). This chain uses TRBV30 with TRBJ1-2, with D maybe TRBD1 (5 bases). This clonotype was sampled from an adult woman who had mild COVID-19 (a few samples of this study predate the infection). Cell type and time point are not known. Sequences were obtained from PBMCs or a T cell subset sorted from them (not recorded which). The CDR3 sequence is CAWSISQGVGYTF. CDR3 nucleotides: TGTGCCTGGAGTATCTCGCAGGGCGTAGGCTACACCTTC.